This T cell receptor (beta chain) was sequenced during a study of control samples from healthy donors and cancer patients. V was pared by 5 bases and J by 2 bases, with 16 bases between. The CDR3 loop spans 16 amino acids. Germline values: CDR1 SEHNR, CDR2 FQNEAQ (reference sequence). Repertoires were generated with immunoSEQ multiplex PCR, while TCRdb's copy carries only in-frame clones and drops some. The table lists some 120,000 clones, about 90% of them singletons. The source is a man between 45 and 60 years old in good health. Sequencing was performed on blood. The chain links TRBV7-9 to TRBJ1-3; D possibly corresponds to TRBD1 (5 bases). DNA of the CDR3: TGTGCCAGCAGCGGCGCCGGGACGGTTACTGGAAACACCATATATTTT. Encoded protein: CASSGAGTVTGNTIYF.